This T cell receptor (beta chain) came from a study of cytomegalovirus exposure and HLA in healthy donors. Points from the study as a whole: Per a prior analysis, the majority of TCR beta V segments were productive roughly 90% or roughly 30% of the time.

The CDR3 is 14 residues long. Germline assignment: CDR1 SGHTA and CDR2 FQGNSA. Trimming cost V 5 bases and J 5 bases, with 15 bases left between them. As for this clone: Its antigen remains unknown.

The PCR had 60 Vbeta and 13 Jbeta primers. Using immunoSEQ multiplex PCR, the repertoire was profiled, and TCRdb retains in-frame clones only, with some absent. Of fewer than 200,000 clones in the sample, about three quarters were seen once. The sample taken for sequencing was PBMCs. The TCR was taken from a man in his forties in good health and CMV-seronegative. The V gene is TRBV7-2, the J gene TRBJ1-2, with D possibly matching TRBD1 (5 bases). CDR3 region: CASSARLGGYGYTF. The CDR3 nucleotides read TGTGCCAGCAGCGCCAGACTTGGGGGGTATGGCTACACCTTC.